This T cell receptor (beta chain) was found in a study of blood T cells in healthy people across ages. Isolated PBMCs totaled at least 7 million in each sample. With a J-beta primer mix and a sample-barcoded 5' primer, a second PCR ran about 7 to 11 cycles. Each cDNA molecule received a tag from a template-switch adaptor that had 12 random nucleotides. One entry per CDR3 protein, called by TCRdb with MiXCR from the 5' RACE reads. The sample lists 950,000 to 1,200,000 distinct CDR3 sequences; approximately 38% were seen once. Study-wide findings and caveats: TCR beta diversity correlated strongly with naive T cell percentage. Significant beta diversity loss was already apparent by age roughly 40, declining roughly linearly.

CDR3 length equals 14 residues. The V gene end was trimmed by 4 bases and the J gene end by 5 bases; junction bases not matched to a gene: 7. Germline V gene data show CDR1 as SGDLS and CDR2 as YYNGEE. The sample holds a few counts of this clonotype. Its antigen is not known. This receptor was taken from a man between 18 and 29 years old in good health. The rearrangement uses TRBV9 and TRBJ2-5; 8 bases fit TRBD2. The sequenced material came from blood. The CDR3 loop is CASSLTPGGETQYF. For the CDR3, the DNA is TGTGCCAGCAGCTTAACCCCGGGGGGGGAGACCCAGTACTTC.